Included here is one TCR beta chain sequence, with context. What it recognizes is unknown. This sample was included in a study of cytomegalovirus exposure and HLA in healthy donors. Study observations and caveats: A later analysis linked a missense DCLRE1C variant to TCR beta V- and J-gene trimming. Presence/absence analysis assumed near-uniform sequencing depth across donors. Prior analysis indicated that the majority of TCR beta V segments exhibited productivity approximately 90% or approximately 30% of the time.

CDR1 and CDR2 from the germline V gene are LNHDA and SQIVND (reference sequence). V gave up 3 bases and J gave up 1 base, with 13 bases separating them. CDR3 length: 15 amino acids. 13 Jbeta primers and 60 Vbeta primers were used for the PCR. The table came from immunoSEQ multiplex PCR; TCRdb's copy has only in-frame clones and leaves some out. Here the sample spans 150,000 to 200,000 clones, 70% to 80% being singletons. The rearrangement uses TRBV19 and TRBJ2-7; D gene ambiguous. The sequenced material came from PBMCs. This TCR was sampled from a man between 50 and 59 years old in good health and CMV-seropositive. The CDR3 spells CASSMVAGLSYEQYF. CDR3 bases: TGTGCCAGTAGTATGGTGGCAGGCCTTTCCTACGAGCAGTACTTC. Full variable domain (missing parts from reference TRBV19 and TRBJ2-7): DGGITQSPKYLFRKEGQNVTLSCEQNLNHDAMYWYRQDPGQGLRLIYYSQIVNDFQKGDIAEGYSVSREKKESFPLTVTSAQKNPTAFYLCASSMVAGLSYEQYFGPGTRLTVT.